Below are 2 T cell receptor beta chains sequenced from a single sample in a study of shared clonotypes between healthy human individuals. Sequencing used immunoSEQ multiplex PCR; TCRdb keeps in-frame clones, though not all of them. The sample includes about 2.1 million clones, about 92% of them seen just once. Naive CD8 cells lacked CD45RO and underwent positive selection for CCR7, leaving out terminally differentiated effector memory CD45RA+ cells. The specimen was naive CD8+ T cells from PBMCs. The receptors shown here come from a man younger than 30 in good health. Some clones in this sample may be carry-over from other donors' samples.

J is TRBJ1-2 and V is TRBV2; the D gene is possibly TRBD1 (6 bases). Germline assignment: CDR1 SNHLY and CDR2 FYNNEI. Trimming stripped 6 bases from V and 4 bases from J, with 12 bases between. This CDR3 spans 13 amino acids. This CDR3 reads CASSNGQFYGYTF. The CDR3 DNA follows: TGTGCCAGCAGCAACGGACAGTTCTATGGCTACACCTTC. Full variable domain (remainder filled in from reference TRBV2 and TRBJ1-2): EPEVTQTPSHQVTQMGQEVILRCVPISNHLYFYWYRQILGQKVEFLVSFYNNEISEKSEIFDDQFSVERPDGSNFTLKIRSTKLEDSAMYFCASSNGQFYGYTFGSGTRLTVV.

The J gene is TRBJ1-1, the V gene TRBV11-2; D not certain. The CDR3 covers 15 residues. The ends were cut back, 0 bases at V and 0 bases at J, with 8 bases in the middle. CDR1 is SGHAT, CDR2 FQNNGV, per germline. The CDR3 loop is CASSLEWQLNTEAFF. The DNA for the CDR3 is TGTGCCAGCAGCTTAGAATGGCAGTTGAACACTGAAGCTTTCTTT. The variable domain in full, with the rest retrieved from reference TRBV11-2 and TRBJ1-1, is EAGVAQSPRYKIIEKRQSVAFWCNPISGHATLYWYQQILGQGPKLLIQFQNNGVVDDSQLPKDRFSAERLKGVDSTLKIQPAKLEDSAVYLCASSLEWQLNTEAFFGQGTRLTVV.